The T cell receptor (beta chain) described here comes from a study of cytomegalovirus exposure and HLA in healthy donors. Study outcomes and limitations: The study listed under 200 cytomegalovirus-associated TCR beta chains. Follow-up analysis found HLA locus-dependent TCR association rates, highest for DRB1 and lowest for HLA-C.

V shed 3 bases and J shed 5 bases, with 8 bases lying between them. The length of the CDR3 is 13 residues. CDR1 and CDR2 from the germline V gene are LNHDA and SQIVND (reference sequence). Researchers ran the PCR with 60 Vbeta and 13 Jbeta primers. Method: immunoSEQ multiplex PCR; TCRdb's copy keeps in-frame clones and lacks some. The repertoire includes about 110,000 clones, roughly three quarters of them detected once, and roughly 5.6% sits in the top ten. This clone showed up just once. Its antigen is not known. The chain has TRBV19 and TRBJ2-1, with D unresolved. The sequencing input was PBMCs. The TCR sequence derives from a man aged 25 to 40 in good health and CMV-seropositive. CDR3 DNA: TGTGCCAGTAGTATTAAGAGCCACAATGAGCAGTTCTTC. Protein sequence: CASSIKSHNEQFF.